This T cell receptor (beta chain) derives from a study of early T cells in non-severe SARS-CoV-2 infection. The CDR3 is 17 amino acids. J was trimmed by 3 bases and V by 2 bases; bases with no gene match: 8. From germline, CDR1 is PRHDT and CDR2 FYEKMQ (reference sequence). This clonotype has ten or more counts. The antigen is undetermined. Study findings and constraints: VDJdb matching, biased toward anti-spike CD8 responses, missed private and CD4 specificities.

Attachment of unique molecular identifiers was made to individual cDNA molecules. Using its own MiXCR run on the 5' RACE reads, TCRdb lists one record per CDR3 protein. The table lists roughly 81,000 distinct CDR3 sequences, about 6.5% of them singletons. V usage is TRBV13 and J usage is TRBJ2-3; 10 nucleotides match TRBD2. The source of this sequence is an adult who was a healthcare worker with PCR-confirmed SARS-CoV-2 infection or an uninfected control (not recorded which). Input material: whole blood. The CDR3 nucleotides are TGTGCCAGCAGCTTAAGATCTAGCGGGAGATCGACAGATACGCAGTATTTT. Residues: CASSLRSSGRSTDTQYF. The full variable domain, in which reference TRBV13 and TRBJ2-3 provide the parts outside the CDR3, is AAGVIQSPRHLIKEKRETATLKCYPIPRHDTVYWYQQGPGQDPQFLISFYEKMQSDKGSIPDRFSAQQFSDYHSELNMSSLELGDSALYFCASSLRSSGRSTDTQYFGPGTRLTVL.